Below, 2 T cell receptor beta chains from the same sample are listed, as sequenced in a study of blood T cells in healthy people across ages. Primers used in a second PCR of roughly 6 to 11 cycles were a sample-barcoded 5' primer and a J-beta primer mix. From the 5' RACE reads, TCRdb called clonotypes with MiXCR, one entry per CDR3 protein. The table records around 750,000 distinct CDR3 sequences, around half of them present only once. Sequencing used blood. These receptors originate from a man aged 80 or over in good health.

V usage is TRBV3-1 and J usage is TRBJ1-2; possible D gene TRBD1, 6 bases. The germline gives CDR1 LGHDT, CDR2 YNNKEL (reference sequence). Trimming removed 3 bases from V and 5 bases from J, with 10 bases in between. The CDR3 has 13 amino acids. The CDR3 reads CASSHWQGYGYTF. CDR3 nucleotide sequence: TGTGCCAGCAGCCACTGGCAGGGGTATGGCTACACCTTC. Based on the CDR3 plus reference TRBV3-1 and TRBJ1-2, the full variable domain is DTAVSQTPKYLVTQMGNDKSIKCEQNLGHDTMYWYKQDSKKFLKIMFSYNNKELIINETVPNRFSPKSPDKAHLNLHINSLELGDSAVYFCASSHWQGYGYTFGSGTRLTVV.

This clonotype was recorded only once. The genes are TRBV5-1 and TRBJ2-2; possible D gene TRBD1, 6 bases. The CDR3 contains 16 residues. The V gene lost 0 bases and the J gene lost 0 bases, with 9 bases spanning the gap. Germline lookup yields CDR1 SGHRS and CDR2 YFSETQ. This chain's CDR3 is CASSLGGGPNTGELFF. In DNA, the CDR3 is TGCGCCAGCAGCTTGGGAGGGGGACCGAACACCGGGGAGCTGTTTTTT.